This T cell receptor beta chain was identified in a study of CD8 T cells in ankylosing spondylitis. About this clonotype itself: Its target is not known.

5'-RACE, quantitative and with molecular barcodes, yielded the TCR beta libraries. Each CDR3 protein gets one entry after TCRdb re-called the 5' RACE reads with MiXCR. The table records approximately 540,000 distinct CDR3 sequences, about an eighth of them present only once. Overall study findings and caveats: A motif of several highly homologous TCR beta variants was seen as apparently characteristic of ankylosing spondylitis blood. Relatively rare in peripheral blood, disease-linked clones were also CD8+. Clones tied to disease were said to be significantly enriched in matched ankylosing spondylitis synovial fluid.

Germline values: CDR1 MNHEY, CDR2 SMNVEV (reference sequence). J gave up 5 bases and V 5 bases, and 7 bases lay outside the gene matches. The CDR3 runs to 16 residues. The TCR was taken from a male donor with ankylosing spondylitis. This chain joins TRBV27 and TRBJ2-5; 14 bases match TRBD2. The material sequenced was blood, either unsorted or a sorted T cell fraction (not recorded which). The CDR3 DNA follows: TGTGCCAGCAGTCCCGCGGGACTAGCGGGAGAGGAGACCCAGTACTTC. Translated, it gives CASSPAGLAGEETQYF.